This paragraph reports one T cell receptor beta chain. Here immunoSEQ multiplex PCR was the method, and the copy in TCRdb shows in-frame clones only, minus some. The repertoire holds about 290,000 clones, 86% seen once, with around 3% in the top ten. This record belongs to a study of blood T cell repertoires in COVID-19. Germline V gene lookup returns CDR1 SQVTM and CDR2 ANQGSEA. The CDR3 is 15 residues long. V shed 6 bases and J 5 bases; nucleotides not matched to a gene: 10. The sample was peripheral blood. The chain has TRBV29-1 and TRBJ2-2; the match to TRBD2 covers 9 bases. The receptor was derived from a woman aged 25 to 39 with active or convalescent COVID-19. Here the CDR3 DNA reads TGCAGCGTCCAAAAAGCGGGGGGTGGAACCGGGGAGCTGTTTTTT. Translated: CSVQKAGGGTGELFF.